The present entry profiles one T cell receptor (beta chain) with its context. Antigen specificity is unknown. The sample originates from a study of Ad26.COV2.S vaccination and SARS-CoV-2 variants. In germline, CDR1 is SGHTS, CDR2 YDEGEE. The CDR3 totals 15 residues. Trimming took off 8 bases at V and 1 base at J, with 13 bases between the two ends. The table came from immunoSEQ multiplex PCR; TCRdb's copy has only in-frame clones and leaves some out. The repertoire includes hundreds of thousands of clones, more than 70% of them detected once, and over 1.3% sits in the top ten. Treatment of the sample: about 20 received Ad26.COV2.S at low or high dose, single or two shots; 5 received placebo; per-sample allocation not given. Sampling happened 63 days after the first vaccine or placebo injection. General study points: Breadth of non-spike TCRs did not differ between vaccinees and placebo recipients. Placebo recipients showed lower spike-specific TCR breadth than vaccinees.

Sequenced material: peripheral blood, taken in a trial of Ad26.COV2.S vaccine versus placebo. The TCR originated in a person between 18 and 65 years old who received the Ad26.COV2.S COVID-19 vaccine or a placebo. The rearrangement links TRBV5-8 to TRBJ1-6, with D tentatively TRBD1 (5 bases). In DNA form, the CDR3 reads TGTGCCAGTAGGGGCGGCGGGTCCTATAATTCACCCCTCCACTTT. Translated, it gives CASRGGGSYNSPLHF.